The rows below give T cell receptor beta chains drawn from one sample of a study of shared clonotypes between healthy human individuals. TCRdb's copy holds only in-frame clones and misses some; the assay was immunoSEQ multiplex PCR. The data show 200,000 to 250,000 clones, 60% to 70% seen once. The sequenced material came from memory CD4+ T cells sorted from blood. These receptors were obtained from a man aged 25-40 years in good health. The CDR3 runs from the conserved cysteine through the conserved F or W. A D gene is named only where the DNA matches it firmly. Only part of the rows carry a size: once, few, many, or a class if the clone is expanded.

J | V | size | D | CDR3 | DNA
TRBJ1-4 | TRBV5-4 | . | . | CASSLTGKTNEKLFF | TGTGCCAGCAGCTTGACAGGGAAGACTAATGAAAAACTGTTTTTT
TRBJ2-1 | TRBV27 | . | TRBD2 | CASSRLTSGTYNEQFF | TGTGCCAGCAGTCGCCTGACTAGCGGAACTTACAATGAGCAGTTCTTC
TRBJ2-1 | TRBV7-2 | . | . | CASSLGVGPYNEQFF | TGTGCCAGCAGCTTAGGCGTCGGTCCCTACAATGAGCAGTTCTTC
TRBJ2-5 | TRBV7-9 | . | . | CASSFGSQETQYF | TGTGCCAGCAGCTTCGGGTCGCAAGAGACCCAGTACTTC
TRBJ2-1 | TRBV11-3 | . | TRBD2 | CASSSSGRYNEQFF | TGTGCCAGCAGCTCTAGCGGGAGGTACAATGAGCAGTTCTTC
TRBJ1-3 | TRBV19 | . | . | CASLHPSSGNTIYF | TGTGCCAGCCTTCACCCGAGCTCTGGAAACACCATATATTTT
TRBJ1-4 | TRBV4-2 | once | . | CASSQGAESSEKLFF | TGTGCCAGCAGCCAAGGCGCGGAAAGTTCGGAAAAACTGTTTTTT
TRBJ2-1 | TRBV7-6 | few | TRBD2 | CASSLGVAGGDEQFF | TGTGCCAGCAGCTTAGGCGTAGCGGGAGGAGATGAGCAGTTCTTC
TRBJ2-3 | TRBV5-1 | . | . | CASSLAISTDTQYF | TGCGCCAGCAGCTTGGCGATAAGCACAGATACGCAGTATTTT
TRBJ1-5 | TRBV6-5 | . | TRBD1 | CASSRTGGPNQPQHF | TGTGCCAGCAGTCGCACAGGGGGCCCCAATCAGCCCCAGCATTTT
TRBJ2-1 | TRBV7-2 | . | . | CASSLVLARSEQFF | TGTGCCAGCAGCTTAGTCCTAGCCCGCTCTGAGCAGTTCTTC
TRBJ2-2 | TRBV10-3 | . | . | CAISESGGPNTGELFF | TGTGCCATCAGTGAGTCAGGGGGGCCGAACACCGGGGAGCTGTTTTTT
TRBJ2-1 | TRBV27 | . | . | CASSPRGTHSHNEQFF | TGTGCCAGCAGCCCGCGCGGGACCCACAGCCACAATGAGCAGTTCTTC
TRBJ2-1 | TRBV9 | . | TRBD2 | CASSAESLPGTRAQFF | TGTGCCAGCAGCGCAGAATCCTTACCCGGGACTAGGGCGCAGTTCTTC
TRBJ2-3 | TRBV29-1 | . | TRBD2 | CSVEGTSGAQYTQYF | TGCAGCGTTGAAGGAACTAGCGGGGCCCAGTATACGCAGTATTTT
TRBJ2-2 | TRBV6-1 | . | . | CASSEEGPQTGELFF | TGTGCCAGCAGTGAAGAGGGACCCCAAACCGGGGAGCTGTTTTTT
TRBJ2-2 | TRBV11-2 | . | . | CASSVGLNTGELFF | TGTGCCAGCAGCGTCGGACTGAACACCGGGGAGCTGTTTTTT
TRBJ1-2 | TRBV5-6 | many | . | CASSLSAGSGYTF | TGTGCCAGCAGCTTGAGCGCAGGGAGTGGCTACACCTTC
TRBJ2-3 | TRBV18 | . | TRBD1 | CASSPFPGGLSTDTQYF | TGTGCCAGCTCACCCTTTCCAGGGGGCTTAAGCACAGATACGCAGTATTTT
TRBJ1-1 | TRBV5-6 | . | TRBD1 | CASSLFGGQEMNTEAFF | TGTGCCAGCAGCTTATTTGGGGGACAGGAAATGAACACTGAAGCTTTCTTT
TRBJ2-1 | TRBV11-2 | . | . | CASSLETYYNEQFF | TGTGCCAGCAGCTTAGAGACATACTACAATGAGCAGTTCTTC
TRBJ2-7 | TRBV15 | . | . | CATSREGLSYEQYF | TGTGCCACCAGCAGGGAAGGACTGAGCTACGAGCAGTACTTC
TRBJ2-1 | TRBV10-3 | . | TRBD2 | CAISATSGSASYNEQFF | TGTGCCATCAGCGCGACTAGCGGGAGCGCCTCCTACAATGAGCAGTTCTTC
TRBJ2-7 | TRBV29-1 | . | TRBD2 | CSVEGGTSGAYEQYF | TGCAGCGTTGAGGGCGGGACTAGCGGAGCCTACGAGCAGTACTTC
TRBJ1-2 | TRBV7-9 | . | . | CASSATGYGYTF | TGTGCCAGCAGTGCTACAGGGTATGGCTACACCTTC
TRBJ2-3 | TRBV27 | once | TRBD2 | CASSSPGLAGFGNTQYF | TGTGCCAGCAGTTCGCCGGGACTAGCGGGATTTGGGAATACGCAGTATTTT
TRBJ2-5 | TRBV28 | . | . | CASSLYRVGETQYF | TGTGCCAGCAGTCTCTACAGGGTCGGGGAGACCCAGTACTTC